The 2 T cell receptor beta chains in this list originate from one sample, sequenced in a study of blood T cell repertoires in COVID-19. Clones were sequenced by immunoSEQ multiplex PCR, and TCRdb holds only the in-frame ones, with some missing. The sample records hundreds of thousands of clones, around 87% being singletons. The specimen sequenced was peripheral blood. These receptors were taken from a woman aged 45-59 years with active or convalescent COVID-19.

On this clone: An end of the junction does not agree with germline; a read error may underlie this. The rearrangement joins TRBV19 to TRBJ1-4, with 7 bases lining up with TRBD1. The CDR3 is made up of 15 amino acids. Germline V gene sequence: CDR1 LNHDA, CDR2 SQIVND (reference sequence). The chain's CDR3 is CASSTSGGTSEKLFF. DNA of the CDR3: TGTGCCAGTAGTACCTCAGGGGGTACTAGTGAAAAACTGTTTTTT.

The chain uses TRBV5-1 and TRBJ1-4; no clear D. The CDR3 length is 14 residues. The germline CDR1 and CDR2 sequences are SGHRS and YFSETQ. Trimming cost V 0 bases and J 5 bases, with 8 bases left between them. CDR3 DNA: TGCGCCAGCAGCTTGGGTGGGAGGAATGAAAAACTGTTTTTT. It specifies CASSLGGRNEKLFF.